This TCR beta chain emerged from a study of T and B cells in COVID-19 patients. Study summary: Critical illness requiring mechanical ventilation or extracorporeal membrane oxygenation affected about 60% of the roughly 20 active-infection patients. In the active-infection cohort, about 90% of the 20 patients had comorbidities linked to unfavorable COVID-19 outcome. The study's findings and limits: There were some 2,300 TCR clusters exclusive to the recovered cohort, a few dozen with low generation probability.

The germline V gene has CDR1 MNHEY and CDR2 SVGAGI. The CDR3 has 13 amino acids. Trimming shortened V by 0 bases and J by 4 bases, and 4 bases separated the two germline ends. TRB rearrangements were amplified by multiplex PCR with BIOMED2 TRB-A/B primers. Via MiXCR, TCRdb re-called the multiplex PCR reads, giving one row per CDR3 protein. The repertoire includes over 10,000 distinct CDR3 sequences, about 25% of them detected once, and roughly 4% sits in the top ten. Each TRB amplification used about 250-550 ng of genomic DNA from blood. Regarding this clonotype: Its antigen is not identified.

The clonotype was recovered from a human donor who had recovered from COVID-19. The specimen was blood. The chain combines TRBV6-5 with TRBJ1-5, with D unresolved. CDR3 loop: CASSYSRNQPQHF. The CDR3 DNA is TGTGCCAGCAGTTACTCCCGAAATCAGCCCCAGCATTTT.